Only one count was recorded for the clone carrying this TCR beta chain. Its specificity is not known. This entry belongs to a study of shared clonotypes between healthy human individuals. General study results and limits: Sharing of clonotypes among donors was expected to vary with sequencing depth. Exclusively blood specimens were collected; tissue repertoires likely differ. Across subsets, estimated richness was generally greater for naive than for memory populations.

CD45RO-negative, CCR7-positively selected cells formed the naive CD8 fraction, excluding terminally differentiated effector memory CD45RA+ cells. Authors' processing steps: Junction-only immunoSEQ sequences carried no quality scores, so filtering differed. Clones were sequenced by immunoSEQ multiplex PCR, and TCRdb holds only the in-frame ones, with some missing. That table is the source of V, J and clone size, and D and trimming were worked out from the DNA. The sample gives around 560,000 clones, approximately 95% of which show up once; approximately 0.12% is in the top ten. With V trimmed by 11 bases and J by 5 bases, 13 bases remained unmatched. The CDR3 runs to 15 residues. Germline CDR1 is SNHLY and CDR2 is FYNNEI.

The TCR originated in a woman in her 30s in good health. Sequencing input: naive CD8+ T cells sorted from blood. The chain links TRBV2 to TRBJ2-2; the match to TRBD2 covers 8 bases. Written as DNA, the CDR3 is TGTGCCCGATGGGACTTTGCTAGCGGGACCGGGGAGCTGTTTTTT. Translation gives CARWDFASGTGELFF.